This is a list of T cell receptor beta chains from one sample in a study. TCRdb passed the 5' RACE reads through MiXCR, listing each CDR3 protein once. The data show tens of thousands of distinct CDR3 sequences, around 30% seen once. The material sequenced was tumor-infiltrating memory CD4+ T cells sorted from the breast tumor. Every receptor here comes from a female donor with breast cancer. The CDR3 runs from the conserved cysteine through the conserved F or W. The D gene is left open where the match is weak. Rows may omit the clone size; those that give it use once, few, many or a size class.

d_call	clone_size	v_call	j_call	cdr3_nt	cdr3_aa
TRBD2	few	TRBV7-7	TRBJ2-7	TGTGCCAGCAGCTTAGAGGCGGGAGTAAGGGGCGAGCAGTACTTC	CASSLEAGVRGEQYF
.	.	TRBV27	TRBJ1-5	TGTGCCAGCAGTTTCGGGGGGAGAGGTCAGCCCCAGCATTTT	CASSFGGRGQPQHF
.	.	TRBV11-1	TRBJ1-1	TGTGCCAGCAGCTTCCGAACAGGGCGAGGTGAAGCTTTCTTT	CASSFRTGRGEAFF
.	few	TRBV9	TRBJ2-2	TGTGCCAGCAGCCCCCACCCGGGGACCGGGGAGCTGTTTTTT	CASSPHPGTGELFF
.	.	TRBV6-2/TRBV6-3	TRBJ2-7	TGTGCCAGCAGTTACTCCGGGATCTACGAGCAGTACTTC	CASSYSGIYEQYF
.	few	TRBV5-1	TRBJ1-4	TGCGCCAGCAGCTTGGATTACAGTAATAATGAAAAACTGTTTTTT	CASSLDYSNNEKLFF
TRBD2	.	TRBV6-6	TRBJ2-5	TGTGCCAGCAGTCGCGCGGGGGGAGGGGCCCAAGAGACCCAGTACTTC	CASSRAGGGAQETQYF
.	.	TRBV20-1	TRBJ2-2	TGCAGTGCTAGGTTCCGGAACACCGGGGAGCTGTTTTTT	CSARFRNTGELFF
.	.	TRBV29-1	TRBJ2-1	TGCAGCGTTGCCAGGACTAATGAGCAGTTCTTC	CSVARTNEQFF
TRBD1	once	TRBV29-1	TRBJ2-7	TGCAGCGTTGTCCGGGACAGAAACGAGCAGTACTTC	CSVVRDRNEQYF
.	.	TRBV12-3/TRBV12-4	TRBJ2-7	TGTGCCAGCAGTCCCACTCCGCAGGGCGGAGAGCAGTACTTC	CASSPTPQGGEQYF
.	few	TRBV13	TRBJ1-3	TGTGCCAGCAGCTTAGGGGGAAACACCATATATTTT	CASSLGGNTIYF
.	few	TRBV3-1	TRBJ2-2	TGTGCCAGCAGCCAAGACGTACTATTGAACACCGGGGAGCTGTTTTTT	CASSQDVLLNTGELFF
TRBD1	.	TRBV12-3/TRBV12-4	TRBJ1-5	TGTGCCAGCAGTAAACAACAGGGGGCTGAGCCCCAGCATTTT	CASSKQQGAEPQHF
.	.	TRBV2	TRBJ2-5	TGTGCCAGCAGCACGGACAACGCGGAGACCCAGTACTTC	CASSTDNAETQYF
TRBD1	.	TRBV4-2	TRBJ1-1	TGTGCCAGCAGCCAGGAGGACAGGGTATCTGAAGCTTTCTTT	CASSQEDRVSEAFF
.	many	TRBV4-1	TRBJ2-3	TGCGCCAGCAGCCAACGCACAGATACGCAGTATTTT	CASSQRTDTQYF
TRBD1	.	TRBV20-1	TRBJ1-6	TGCAGTGCTAGAGAGGTCGGACAGGGGCCGAATTCACCCCTCCACTTT	CSAREVGQGPNSPLHF
.	.	TRBV6-1	TRBJ1-6	TGTGCCAGCAGTGAAAGGACGGGGAATTCACCCCTCCACTTT	CASSERTGNSPLHF
.	many	TRBV4-2	TRBJ2-7	TGTGCCAGCAGCCAAGCTCGCGGACCCTACGAGCAGTACTTC	CASSQARGPYEQYF
.	few	TRBV29-1	TRBJ2-1	TGCAGCGTTGAGAGCACCTCCTACAATGAGCAGTTCTTC	CSVESTSYNEQFF
TRBD2	.	TRBV28	TRBJ2-1	TGTGCCAGCAGTGCTAGCGGGAGAGAGCAGTTCTTC	CASSASGREQFF
.	.	TRBV6-5	TRBJ2-5	TGTGCCAGCAGCGAGACAGGGAGGGAAGAGACCCAGTACTTC	CASSETGREETQYF
TRBD1	.	TRBV12-3/TRBV12-4	TRBJ1-1	TGTGCCAGCAGTTGGACAGGGTATGACGCTGAAGCTTTCTTT	CASSWTGYDAEAFF
.	.	TRBV2	TRBJ1-5	TGTGCCAGCAGCTCGCAGACCAATCAGCCCCAGCATTTT	CASSSQTNQPQHF
.	.	TRBV12-3/TRBV12-4	TRBJ2-7	TGTGCCAGCAGTGGCTCCGGACGGGGCGCCTACGAGCAGTACTTC	CASSGSGRGAYEQYF
TRBD2	.	TRBV6-5	TRBJ2-1	TGTGCCAGCAGCTACCGTTGGCTAGCGGGAGGGGCTTGGCGGAATGAGCAGTTCTTC	CASSYRWLAGGAWRNEQFF
.	.	TRBV12-3/TRBV12-4	TRBJ1-4	TGTGCCAGCAGGTCCAATGAAGAACTGTTTTTT	CASRSNEELFF
.	.	TRBV6-1	TRBJ1-2	TGTGCCAGCAGTGACTGGGGGGCTTTTGGCTATGGCTACACCTTC	CASSDWGAFGYGYTF
.	many	TRBV27	TRBJ2-7	TGTGCCAGCAGTTTAGGGAGCGAGCAGTACTTC	CASSLGSEQYF
.	many	TRBV6-1	TRBJ2-7	TGTGCCAGCAGTGAGTGGAGGCGGGAGTACTTC	CASSEWRREYF
.	.	TRBV9	TRBJ1-6	TGTACCAGCACCGCCGACGGGGGGAGGAATTCACCCCTCCACTTT	CTSTADGGRNSPLHF
.	.	TRBV6-5	TRBJ2-3	TGTGCCAGCGGAGGCAGGGCCACAGATACGCAGTATTTT	CASGGRATDTQYF
TRBD2	many	TRBV5-1	TRBJ2-3	TGCGCCAGCAGCCCAGCCCTAGCGGTGAGCACAGATACGCAGTATTTT	CASSPALAVSTDTQYF
TRBD1	.	TRBV5-1	TRBJ1-1	TGCGCCAGCAGTTCTACGGGACAGGGGAAAGCTTTCTTT	CASSSTGQGKAFF
.	.	TRBV5-1	TRBJ2-2	TGCGCCAGCAGCTTGGCTCTGGCCGGGGAGCTGTTTTTT	CASSLALAGELFF
.	.	TRBV20-1	TRBJ2-4	TGCAGTGGGGGAGAGGGAGCCAGAAACATTCAGTACTTC	CSGGEGARNIQYF
TRBD2	few	TRBV10-3	TRBJ2-2	TGTGCCATCACTGCGGGTGCGGGAGCAGGCACCGGGGAGCTGTTTTTT	CAITAGAGAGTGELFF
.	few	TRBV12-3/TRBV12-4	TRBJ2-7	TGTGCCAGCGGCCGCTACGAGCAGTACTTC	CASGRYEQYF
TRBD1	.	TRBV5-4	TRBJ2-5	TGTGCCAGCAGCTTGCGCAGGGGGATGGTAGAGACCCAGTACTTC	CASSLRRGMVETQYF
TRBD2	.	TRBV20-1	TRBJ2-1	TGCAGTGCCTCATCGGGACTAGCGGGGGACAATGAGCAGTTCTTC	CSASSGLAGDNEQFF
.	.	TRBV7-3	TRBJ2-1	TGTGCCAGCAGACTGGGACCTCTCAATGAGCAGCTCTTC	CASRLGPLNEQLF
TRBD2	.	TRBV6-5	TRBJ2-7	TGTGCCAGCAGGCGAACTAGCGGGAACGACTACGAGCAGTACTTC	CASRRTSGNDYEQYF
.	.	TRBV30	TRBJ2-1	TGTGCCTGGAGCCTAACAGGCAATGAGCAGTTCTTC	CAWSLTGNEQFF
.	many	TRBV12-3/TRBV12-4	TRBJ2-2	TGTGCCAGCAGTTTCGCAGGACCCCCTACCGGGGAGCTGTTTTTT	CASSFAGPPTGELFF
.	.	TRBV7-2	TRBJ1-5	TGTGCCAGCAGCCAAGTGAGTCGCAATCAGCCCCGGCATTTT	CASSQVSRNQPRHF
.	many	TRBV12-3/TRBV12-4	TRBJ1-6	TGTGCCAGCGGGGGACGGAATAATTCACCCCTCCACTTT	CASGGRNNSPLHF
TRBD2	.	TRBV19	TRBJ2-2	TGTGCCAGTAGTAGACTAGCGGGAGACTACACCGGGGAGCTGTTTTTT	CASSRLAGDYTGELFF
TRBD2	.	TRBV7-2	TRBJ2-1	TGTGCCAGCAGCCCTTCGGCGGGAGGGATGTACAATGAGCAGTTCTTC	CASSPSAGGMYNEQFF
.	few	TRBV10-3	TRBJ2-3	TGCGCCAGCAGTGCGGACCTCGTAGATACGCAGTATTTT	CASSADLVDTQYF